The rows below give T cell receptor beta chains drawn from one sample of a study of cytomegalovirus exposure and HLA in healthy donors. Clones were sequenced by immunoSEQ multiplex PCR, and TCRdb holds only the in-frame ones, with some missing. The table shows some 110,000 clones, with 82% occurring only once. Input material: PBMCs. These receptors all stem from a man aged 50 to 59 in good health and CMV-seronegative. Both conserved end residues are part of each CDR3.

J gene	V gene	CDR3 protein
TRBJ1-4	TRBV30	CAWSVGWGDNEKLFF
TRBJ1-1	TRBV11-2	CASRRVGGHTEAFF
TRBJ1-2	TRBV6-5	CASSLGQGHGYTF
TRBJ2-7	TRBV9	CASSPRDLDSYEQYF
TRBJ2-1	TRBV6-1	CASRGTRSNEQFF
TRBJ1-2	TRBV10-3	CAIRVSTGTDGYTF
TRBJ1-2	TRBV7-3	CASSPRTGGTYGYTF
TRBJ1-1	TRBV5-1	CASSPVMEGGEAFF
TRBJ2-2	TRBV19	CASSLGQGSTGELFF
TRBJ2-2	TRBV9	CASSTGSGELFF
TRBJ1-4	TRBV2	CASSRGQGLGNEKLFF
TRBJ1-2	TRBV29-1	CSVQPTGGNYGYTF
TRBJ1-1	TRBV10-3	CAISDSQGWARLDTEAFF